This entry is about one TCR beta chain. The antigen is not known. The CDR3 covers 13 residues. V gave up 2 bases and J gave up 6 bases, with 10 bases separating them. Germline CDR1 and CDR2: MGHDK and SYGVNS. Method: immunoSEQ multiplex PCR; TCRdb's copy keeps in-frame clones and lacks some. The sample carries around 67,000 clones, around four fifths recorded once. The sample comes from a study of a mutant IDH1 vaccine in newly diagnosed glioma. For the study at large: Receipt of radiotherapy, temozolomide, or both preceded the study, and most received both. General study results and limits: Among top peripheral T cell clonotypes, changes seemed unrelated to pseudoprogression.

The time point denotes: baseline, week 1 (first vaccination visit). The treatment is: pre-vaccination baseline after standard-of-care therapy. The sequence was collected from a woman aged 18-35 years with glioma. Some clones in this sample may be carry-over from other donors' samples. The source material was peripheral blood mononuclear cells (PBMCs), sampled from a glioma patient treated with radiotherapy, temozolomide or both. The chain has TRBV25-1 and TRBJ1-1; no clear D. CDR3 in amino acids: CASSERRSSEAFF. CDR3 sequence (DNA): TGTGCCAGCAGTGAAAGAAGAAGCTCTGAAGCTTTCTTT.